This T cell receptor beta chain appears in the sequencing data of a study of blood T cell repertoires in COVID-19. Study information: The United States, Italy and Spain provided the acute and convalescent COVID-19 samples. The cDNA or gDNA used as material had been derived from T cells, B-cell-depleted T cells, or PBMCs.

Profiled with immunoSEQ multiplex PCR; TCRdb holds only in-frame clones, not every one. The data show about 110,000 clones, about 84% seen once. The CDR3 spans 18 residues. CDR1 and CDR2 from the germline V gene are SGHNT and YENEEA. The ends lost 1 base at V and 0 bases at J; junction bases unmatched: 6. This TCR was sampled from a woman aged 60 to 75 with acute or convalescent COVID-19. Sequencing was done on a sample of peripheral blood. V usage is TRBV11-3 and J usage is TRBJ2-1, with TRBD2 identical over 10 bases. CDR3 sequence reads: CASSLASGGPSSYNEQFF. In nucleotides, the CDR3 is TGTGCCAGCAGCTTAGCTAGCGGGGGTCCGAGCTCCTACAATGAGCAGTTCTTC. Supplemented by reference TRBV11-3 and TRBJ2-1, the full variable domain reads EAGVVQSPRYKIIEKKQPVAFWCNPISGHNTLYWYLQNLGQGPELLIRYENEEAVDDSQLPKDRFSAERLKGVDSTLKIQPAELGDSAVYLCASSLASGGPSSYNEQFFGPGTRLTVL.